The rows below give T cell receptor beta chains drawn from one sample of a study of T cell changes during pregnancy in multiple sclerosis. The method was immunoSEQ multiplex PCR; TCRdb's version includes in-frame clones alone and lacks a portion of them. The repertoire holds tens of thousands of clones, with 90% to 95% as singletons. Specimen: peripheral blood, collected in the second trimester of pregnancy. The receptor source for this set is a female donor with multiple sclerosis, enrolled in a pregnancy study. The CDR3 runs from the conserved cysteine through the conserved F or W. Fields, in order: clone size, J gene, V gene, CDR3 protein. A row's size may be missing; if present it is once, few, many or a size class.

size: .; J: TRBJ2-5; V: TRBV6-4; CDR3: CASSSDSKETQYF
size: .; J: TRBJ1-3; V: TRBV11-2; CDR3: CASSFIPGVPGNTIYF
size: .; J: TRBJ2-1; V: TRBV10-2; CDR3: CASRAQYNEQFF
size: .; J: TRBJ2-7; V: TRBV30; CDR3: CAWSASVPGGSYEQYF
size: .; J: TRBJ1-1; V: TRBV6-5; CDR3: CASSPDSTTEAFF
size: .; J: TRBJ1-2; V: TRBV19; CDR3: CASSIFGRGYGYTF
size: .; J: TRBJ2-1; V: TRBV15; CDR3: CATSRDKPRTGSEQFF
size: .; J: TRBJ1-1; V: TRBV4-1; CDR3: CASSQGQGNTEAFF
size: .; J: TRBJ2-1; V: TRBV11-2; CDR3: CASSSERRSNEQFF
size: .; J: TRBJ2-5; V: TRBV2; CDR3: CASSYYFEETQYF
size: .; J: TRBJ1-1; V: TRBV7-9; CDR3: CASSPGQGTNPFF
size: .; J: TRBJ2-7; V: TRBV15; CDR3: CATSYSRDTPYEQYF
size: .; J: TRBJ2-1; V: TRBV7-6; CDR3: CASSLGVTSGSQDEQFF
size: .; J: TRBJ2-1; V: TRBV6-5; CDR3: CASSLYSSSYNEQFF
size: .; J: TRBJ1-2; V: TRBV10-3; CDR3: CASRGGDSLYGYTF
size: .; J: TRBJ1-3; V: TRBV9; CDR3: CASSGTVTGNTIYF
size: .; J: TRBJ1-4; V: TRBV4-1; CDR3: CASSILQGEDEKLFF
size: .; J: TRBJ1-1; V: TRBV27; CDR3: CASSPGTGPFTEAFF
size: .; J: TRBJ1-4; V: TRBV2; CDR3: CASSSRVGEKLFF
size: .; J: TRBJ2-1; V: TRBV6-5; CDR3: CASSYRLAANEQFF
size: .; J: TRBJ2-2; V: TRBV4-2; CDR3: CASSPRAGEPGELFF
size: .; J: TRBJ2-7; V: TRBV4-1; CDR3: CASSQAFGTGLSYEQYF
size: .; J: TRBJ1-1; V: TRBV6-5; CDR3: CASNNGVNTEAFF
size: .; J: TRBJ1-5; V: TRBV30; CDR3: CAWSVQGNQPQHF
size: .; J: TRBJ2-2; V: TRBV10-3; CDR3: CAISSRLAGNNTGELFF
size: .; J: TRBJ2-3; V: TRBV5-6; CDR3: CASSLRATKDTQYF
size: few; J: TRBJ1-2; V: TRBV14; CDR3: CASSQGPFNYGYTF
size: .; J: TRBJ2-5; V: TRBV27; CDR3: CASSSSSGKETQYF
size: .; J: TRBJ1-1; V: TRBV10-3; CDR3: CAISEARRGGTEAFF
size: .; J: TRBJ2-2; V: TRBV19; CDR3: CASSIDLESRELFF
size: .; J: TRBJ2-2; V: TRBV19; CDR3: CAKEQGAFPLNTGELFF
size: .; J: TRBJ2-4; V: TRBV2; CDR3: CASSELAGGVIAKNIQYF
size: .; J: TRBJ1-5; V: TRBV18; CDR3: CASSPGTGTNQPQHF
size: .; J: TRBJ2-3; V: TRBV2; CDR3: CASAGEGTQYF
size: .; J: TRBJ1-1; V: TRBV7-2; CDR3: CASSLEQGTEAFF
size: .; J: TRBJ2-6; V: TRBV2; CDR3: CASSPQGARGANVLTF
size: .; J: TRBJ2-5; V: TRBV2; CDR3: CASSRTTGETQYF
size: .; J: TRBJ2-1; V: TRBV11-2; CDR3: CASSLALFEQFF
size: .; J: TRBJ2-5; V: TRBV7-9; CDR3: CASSLGHSNQETQYF
size: .; J: TRBJ2-5; V: TRBV30; CDR3: CAWSLGQKETQYF
size: .; J: TRBJ2-5; V: TRBV2; CDR3: CASTVSLAGPETQYF
size: .; J: TRBJ1-4; V: TRBV27; CDR3: CASSLYQGGEKLFF
size: .; J: TRBJ2-2; V: TRBV5-1; CDR3: CASSLAGNGGELFF
size: .; J: TRBJ1-1; V: TRBV6-1; CDR3: CASRNRVMNTEAFF
size: .; J: TRBJ2-7; V: TRBV5-1; CDR3: CASSLGGTSGNYEQYF
size: once; J: TRBJ1-2; V: TRBV11-2; CDR3: CASSLESSGGNYGYTF
size: .; J: TRBJ1-1; V: TRBV7-9; CDR3: CASSLMAGETEAFF
size: once; J: TRBJ1-2; V: TRBV29-1; CDR3: CSVQRSNYGYTF